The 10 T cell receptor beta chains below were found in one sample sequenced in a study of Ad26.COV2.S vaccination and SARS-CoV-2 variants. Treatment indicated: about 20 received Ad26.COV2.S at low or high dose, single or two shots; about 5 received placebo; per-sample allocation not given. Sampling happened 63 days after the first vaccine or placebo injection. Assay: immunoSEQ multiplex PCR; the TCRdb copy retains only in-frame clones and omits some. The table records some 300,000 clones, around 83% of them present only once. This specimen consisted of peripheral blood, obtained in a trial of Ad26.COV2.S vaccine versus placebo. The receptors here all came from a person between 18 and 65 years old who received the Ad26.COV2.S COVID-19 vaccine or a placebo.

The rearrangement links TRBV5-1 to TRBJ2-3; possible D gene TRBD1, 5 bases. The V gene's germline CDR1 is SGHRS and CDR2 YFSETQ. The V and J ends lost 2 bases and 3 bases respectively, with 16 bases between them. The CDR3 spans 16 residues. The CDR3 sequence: CASSFSQGAGTDTQYF. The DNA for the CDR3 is TGCGCCAGCAGCTTCTCTCAAGGGGCAGGAACAGATACGCAGTATTTT.

This CDR3 reads CASSPPRGLGYNEQFF. In DNA, the CDR3 is TGTGCCAGCTCACCACCGCGAGGGCTTGGCTACAATGAGCAGTTCTTC. The chain employs TRBV18 and TRBJ2-1, with D possibly TRBD2 on 5 matching bases. This CDR3 is 16 amino acids long. The V and J ends lost 0 bases and 3 bases respectively, with 12 bases between them. Germline assignment: CDR1 KGHSH and CDR2 LQKENI.

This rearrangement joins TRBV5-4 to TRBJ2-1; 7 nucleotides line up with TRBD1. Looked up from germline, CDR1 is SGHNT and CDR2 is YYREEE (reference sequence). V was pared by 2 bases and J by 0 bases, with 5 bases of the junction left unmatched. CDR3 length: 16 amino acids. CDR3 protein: CASSLPGQRSYNEQFF. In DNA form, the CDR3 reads TGTGCCAGCAGCTTACCGGGACAGCGCTCCTACAATGAGCAGTTCTTC.

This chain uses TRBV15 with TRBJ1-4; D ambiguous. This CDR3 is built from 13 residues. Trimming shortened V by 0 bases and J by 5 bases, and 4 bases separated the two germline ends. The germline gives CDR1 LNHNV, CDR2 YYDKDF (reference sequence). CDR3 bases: TGTGCCACCAGCAGAGATATAAATGAAAAACTGTTTTTT. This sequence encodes CATSRDINEKLFF.

The CDR3 region is CASSRGTQGETQYF. Written as DNA, the CDR3 is TGTGCCAGCTCCCGCGGAACTCAGGGAGAGACCCAGTACTTC. The rearrangement joins TRBV5-4 to TRBJ2-5, with D perhaps TRBD1 (5 bases). This CDR3 is 14 amino acids long. The V gene lost 7 bases and the J gene lost 4 bases, with 17 bases spanning the gap. Per germline, CDR1 SGHNT and CDR2 YYREEE (reference sequence).

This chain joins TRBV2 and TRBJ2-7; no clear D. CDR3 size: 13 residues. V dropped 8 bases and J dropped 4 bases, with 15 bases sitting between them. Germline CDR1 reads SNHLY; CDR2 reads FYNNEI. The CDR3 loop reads CASAEFIGYEQYF. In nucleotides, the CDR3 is TGTGCCAGCGCCGAATTTATAGGTTACGAGCAGTACTTC.

The CDR3, as DNA: TGTGCCACGGGGGGCGGTACCGGGGAGCTGTTTTTT. Translation: CATGGGTGELFF. V usage is TRBV19 and J usage is TRBJ2-2; weak D call: TRBD2 (7 bases). Trimming left V 10 bases short and J 5 bases short, with 11 bases between. Germline lookup yields CDR1 LNHDA and CDR2 SQIVND (reference sequence). This CDR3 region has 12 residues.

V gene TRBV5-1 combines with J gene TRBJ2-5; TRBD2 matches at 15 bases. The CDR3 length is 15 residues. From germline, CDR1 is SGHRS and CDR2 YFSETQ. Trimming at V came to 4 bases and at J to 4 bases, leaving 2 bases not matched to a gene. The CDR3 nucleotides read TGCGCCAGCAGCCAGGGACTAGCGGGGGGAGAGACCCAGTACTTC. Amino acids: CASSQGLAGGETQYF.

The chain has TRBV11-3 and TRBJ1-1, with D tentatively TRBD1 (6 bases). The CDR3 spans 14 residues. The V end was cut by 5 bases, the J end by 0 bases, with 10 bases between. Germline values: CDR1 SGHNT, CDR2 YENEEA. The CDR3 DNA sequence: TGTGCCAGCAGCCGCAGGGGAATGAACACTGAAGCTTTCTTT. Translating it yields CASSRRGMNTEAFF.

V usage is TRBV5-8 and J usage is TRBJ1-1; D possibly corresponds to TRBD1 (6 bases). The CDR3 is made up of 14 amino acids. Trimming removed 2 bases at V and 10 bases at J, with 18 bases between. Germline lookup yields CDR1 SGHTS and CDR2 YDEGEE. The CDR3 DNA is TGTGCCAGCAGCTTTGAAAGAGGGGGTTTTGGAGCTTTCTTT. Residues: CASSFERGGFGAFF. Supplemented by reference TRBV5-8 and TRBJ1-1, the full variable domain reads EAGVTQSPTHLIKTRGQQATLRCSPISGHTSVYWYQQALGLGLQFLLWYDEGEERNRGNFPPRFSGRQFPNYSSELNVNALELEDSALYLCASSFERGGFGAFFGQGTRLTVV.